This T cell receptor (beta chain) was observed in a study of glioma-infiltrating T cells. Study overall: Dexamethasone exposure before glioma surgery was limited to six or fewer days. Study-wide results and caveats: Tissue-blood divergence was below expectation in non-neoplastic patients, above in gliomas.

The CDR3 runs to 16 residues. The germline V gene has CDR1 MDHEN and CDR2 SYDVKM. V shed 7 bases and J shed 7 bases, with 25 bases lying between them. TCR alpha and beta CDR3 regions were amplified from RNA using iRepertoire nested multiplex PCR. Each CDR3 protein is one row after TCRdb ran MiXCR on the multiplex PCR reads. Altogether a few hundred thousand distinct CDR3 sequences are present, roughly 41% being singletons, with the ten largest covering about 11%. With respect to this clonotype: Its specificity is not known.

The specimen sequenced was glioma tissue, nonneoplastic brain tissue, or PBMCs (not recorded which). V usage is TRBV28 and J usage is TRBJ1-2; weak D call: TRBD1 (6 bases). The TCR originated in a human donor with low-grade glioma or glioblastoma, undergoing nonglioma brain surgery, or in good health (not recorded which). The CDR3 protein is CASTPGHGGRGVGYTF. In nucleotides, the CDR3 is TGTGCCAGCACCCCGGGACATGGTGGTCGCGGCGTTGGCTACACCTTC.